This T cell receptor (beta chain) was sequenced during a study of blood T cell repertoires in COVID-19. Overall study: The samples span acute and convalescent COVID-19 from the United States, Italy and Spain.

Germline assignment: CDR1 MNHEY and CDR2 SVGEGT. There are 12 residues in the CDR3. The V end was cut by 6 bases, the J end by 7 bases, with 10 bases between. Some clones are missing from TCRdb's copy, which holds only in-frame ones; the method was immunoSEQ multiplex PCR. The sample holds 130,000 to 150,000 clones, 85% seen once. This chain joins TRBV6-2 or TRBV6-3 and TRBJ1-5; maybe TRBD1 (5 bases). This receptor was identified in a woman aged 35 to 49 with active or convalescent COVID-19. The source material was peripheral blood. Written as DNA, the CDR3 is TGTGCCAGCAGCCGGGGGGGGCAGCCCCAGCATTTT. Translated, it gives CASSRGGQPQHF.